These 15 T cell receptor beta chains were all obtained from the same sample, sequenced in a study of blood T cell repertoires in COVID-19. The method was immunoSEQ multiplex PCR; TCRdb's version includes in-frame clones alone and lacks a portion of them. Of about 160,000 clones in the sample, over 75% were seen once. The sequencing input was PBMCs or T cells enriched from blood (not recorded which). The receptors originated from a woman in her forties or fifties who had recovered from COVID-19.

V gene TRBV19 combines with J gene TRBJ1-2; no clear D gene. In germline, CDR1 is LNHDA, CDR2 SQIVND (reference sequence). CDR3 size: 15 residues. The V end was cut by 0 bases, the J end by 4 bases, with 12 bases between. The CDR3 region is CASSIDRLSLYGYTF. Here the CDR3 DNA reads TGTGCCAGTAGTATAGATCGACTGTCCCTCTATGGCTACACCTTC.

A few counts support this clone. This chain uses TRBV7-8 with TRBJ2-7; D perhaps matches TRBD1 (5 bases). This CDR3 is built from 14 residues. Trimming took 1 base from V and 4 from J, leaving 11 bases between them. Germline loops: CDR1 SGHVS, CDR2 FQNEAQ. The CDR3 nucleotides are TGTGCCAGCAGCTTAGAAAGGGGTGCGTACGAGCAGTACTTC. Residues: CASSLERGAYEQYF.

The rearrangement links TRBV18 to TRBJ1-3; D is undetermined. V was cut by 5 bases and J by 2 bases, with 4 bases left in between. Per germline, CDR1 KGHSH and CDR2 LQKENI. This CDR3 comprises 12 residues. CDR3 DNA sequence: TGTGCCAGCTCAGAGGCTGGAAACACCATATATTTT. Protein sequence: CASSEAGNTIYF.

This chain connects TRBV9 to TRBJ2-2; 9 bases fit TRBD2. The CDR3 is made up of 16 amino acids. The V gene end was trimmed by 3 bases and the J gene end by 2 bases; junction bases not matched to a gene: 5. Germline V gene lookup returns CDR1 SGDLS and CDR2 YYNGEE. CDR3 in DNA: TGTGCCAGCAGCGCCCAGACTAGCGGAAACACCGGGGAGCTGTTTTTT. Translation: CASSAQTSGNTGELFF.

This clone is a singleton in its sample. The V call is TRBV11-3, the J call TRBJ1-4; TRBD1 matches at 9 bases. Germline V gene lookup returns CDR1 SGHNT and CDR2 YENEEA. Trimming took 4 bases from V and 8 from J; bases not matched to a gene: 8. The CDR3 runs 15 residues. The CDR3, as DNA: TGTGCCAGCAGCTCTCGGACAGGGGAGGGCGAAAAACTGTTTTTT. Encoded protein: CASSSRTGEGEKLFF. Full variable domain (rest looked up from reference TRBV11-3 and TRBJ1-4): EAGVVQSPRYKIIEKKQPVAFWCNPISGHNTLYWYLQNLGQGPELLIRYENEEAVDDSQLPKDRFSAERLKGVDSTLKIQPAELGDSAVYLCASSSRTGEGEKLFFGSGTQLSVL.

V and J are TRBV6-1 and TRBJ1-1, with 7 positions matching TRBD1. Per germline, CDR1 MNHNS and CDR2 SASEGT. The CDR3 covers 13 residues. The V and J ends lost 2 bases and 5 bases, in that order; junction bases with no gene match: 2. The CDR3 DNA is TGTGCCAGCAGTGAATACAGGGGAACTGAAGCTTTCTTT. Amino acid sequence: CASSEYRGTEAFF.

The chain is built from TRBV6-1 and TRBJ1-4; 10 bases fit TRBD1. This CDR3 is built from 14 residues. CDR1 and CDR2 (germline): MNHNS, SASEGT. The V segment lost 3 bases and the J segment 7 bases; nucleotides outside the gene matches: 2. The CDR3 region has the DNA TGTGCCAGCAGTGAGGGACAGGGGAGTGAAAAACTGTTTTTT. This translates into CASSEGQGSEKLFF.

The J gene is TRBJ1-2, the V gene TRBV19, with no clear D. V was clipped by 4 bases and J by 2 bases, with 5 bases between them. In germline, CDR1 is LNHDA, CDR2 SQIVND (reference sequence). There are 12 residues in the CDR3. DNA of the CDR3: TGTGCCAGTAGTAATATGAACTATGGCTACACCTTC. Protein sequence: CASSNMNYGYTF. The full variable domain, rest sourced from reference TRBV19 and TRBJ1-2, is DGGITQSPKYLFRKEGQNVTLSCEQNLNHDAMYWYRQDPGQGLRLIYYSQIVNDFQKGDIAEGYSVSREKKESFPLTVTSAQKNPTAFYLCASSNMNYGYTFGSGTRLTVV.

V usage is TRBV10-3 and J usage is TRBJ2-1, with D possibly being TRBD1 (6 bases). The length of the CDR3 is 16 residues. CDR1 is ENHRY and CDR2 is SYGVKD in the germline V gene. V gave up 6 bases and J gave up 4 bases, with 19 bases separating them. The CDR3 spells CAIRPADRTGYNEQFF. The CDR3 DNA is TGTGCCATCAGACCCGCTGACAGGACGGGTTACAATGAGCAGTTCTTC.

This chain links TRBV4-2 with TRBJ2-2; 8 bases are a match to TRBD2. The CDR3 covers 13 residues. Germline CDR1 is LGHNA and CDR2 is YNFKEQ. The ends lost 7 bases at V and 6 bases at J; junction bases unmatched: 4. The CDR3 loop reads CASTGGVPGELFF. In DNA form, the CDR3 reads TGTGCCAGCACCGGGGGGGTCCCCGGGGAGCTGTTTTTT.

Only a few counts were recorded for this clone. V gene TRBV11-2 combines with J gene TRBJ1-1; perhaps TRBD1 as D (5 bases). Trimming stripped 8 bases from V and 2 bases from J, with 18 bases between. Germline V CDR1 and CDR2: SGHAT, FQNNGV. This CDR3 is 15 amino acids long. For the CDR3, the DNA is TGTGCCAGCTTTGATCTACGGGGGTCAAACACTGAAGCTTTCTTT. Translation: CASFDLRGSNTEAFF. The full variable domain, its missing parts supplied by reference TRBV11-2 and TRBJ1-1, is EAGVAQSPRYKIIEKRQSVAFWCNPISGHATLYWYQQILGQGPKLLIQFQNNGVVDDSQLPKDRFSAERLKGVDSTLKIQPAKLEDSAVYLCASFDLRGSNTEAFFGQGTRLTVV.

The V and J genes are TRBV4-3 and TRBJ2-5; 12 bases line up with TRBD2. This CDR3 contains 16 residues. The trim removed 1 base at V and 5 bases at J, leaving 5 bases unmatched. CDR1 and CDR2 (germline): LGHNA, YSLEER. The CDR3 DNA is TGCGCCAGCAGCCAAGTTGGTGGACTAGCGGGGGAGACCCAGTACTTC. It codes for CASSQVGGLAGETQYF.

In this sample, this clone turned up once. The chain employs TRBV7-3 and TRBJ1-2, with D uncertain. The CDR3 runs to 13 residues. The germline V gene encodes CDR1 SGHTA and CDR2 FQGTGA. V was shortened by 7 bases and J by 8 bases, with 17 bases between the two germline ends. DNA of the CDR3: TGTGCCAGCACCCCGGATGTGGCGAGGGGCTACACCTTC. This gives the protein CASTPDVARGYTF.

CDR3 nucleotide sequence: TGCGCCAGCTGGGTCGGACAGGGCCATCGCGAGCAGTACTTC. This codes for CASWVGQGHREQYF. The chain links TRBV5-1 to TRBJ2-7, with 8 bases identical to TRBD1. The CDR3 sequence is 14 residues long. CDR1 and CDR2 (germline): SGHRS, YFSETQ. Trimming cost V 7 bases and J 6 bases; bases outside gene matches: 12.

This chain joins TRBV2 and TRBJ2-3; TRBD2 matches 7 bases. The CDR3 is 16 residues long. With 6 bases clipped from V and 1 base from J, the junction kept 10 bases outside the gene matches. Germline V lookup: CDR1 SNHLY, CDR2 FYNNEI. CDR3 in DNA: TGTGCCAGCAGCCCCTTCGGAAGCGGGGGCACAGATACGCAGTATTTT. The encoded protein is CASSPFGSGGTDTQYF.